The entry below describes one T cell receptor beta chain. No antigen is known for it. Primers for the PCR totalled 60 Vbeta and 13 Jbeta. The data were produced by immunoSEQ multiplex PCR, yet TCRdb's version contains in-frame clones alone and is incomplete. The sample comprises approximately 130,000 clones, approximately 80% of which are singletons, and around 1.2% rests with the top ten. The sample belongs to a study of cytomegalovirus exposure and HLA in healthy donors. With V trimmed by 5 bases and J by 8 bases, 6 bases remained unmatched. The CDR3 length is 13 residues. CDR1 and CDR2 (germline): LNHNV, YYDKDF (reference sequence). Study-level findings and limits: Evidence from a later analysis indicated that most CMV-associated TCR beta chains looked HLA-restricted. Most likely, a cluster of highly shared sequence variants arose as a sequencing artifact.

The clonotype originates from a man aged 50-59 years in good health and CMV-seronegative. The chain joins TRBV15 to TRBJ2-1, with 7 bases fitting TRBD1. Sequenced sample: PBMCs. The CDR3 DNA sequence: TGTGCCACCAGCGGACAGGAGTCGGATGAGCAGTTCTTC. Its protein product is CATSGQESDEQFF.